The source of this TCR beta chain is a study of blood T cell repertoires in COVID-19. Across the study: COVID-19 samples, acute and convalescent, were from the United States, Italy and Spain. T cells, B-cell-depleted T cells, or PBMCs supplied cDNA or gDNA.

Followed over time, Seattle patients had been enrolled while infection was active. There are 15 residues in the CDR3. The germline CDR1 and CDR2 sequences are SNHLY and FYNNEI. The V end lost 1 base, the J end lost 5 bases, and 14 bases lay between the germline ends. Assay: immunoSEQ multiplex PCR; the TCRdb copy retains only in-frame clones and omits some. The sample contains roughly 300,000 clones, 89% of which appear only once. This TCR came from a woman in her twenties or thirties with COVID-19, enrolled during active disease. The chain employs TRBV2 and TRBJ1-2; tentatively, D is TRBD1 (5 bases). The sequenced material came from peripheral blood. The CDR3 bases are TGTGCCAGCAGTGAAGATAGAGCAGGGCGATATGGCTACACCTTC. This encodes CASSEDRAGRYGYTF.